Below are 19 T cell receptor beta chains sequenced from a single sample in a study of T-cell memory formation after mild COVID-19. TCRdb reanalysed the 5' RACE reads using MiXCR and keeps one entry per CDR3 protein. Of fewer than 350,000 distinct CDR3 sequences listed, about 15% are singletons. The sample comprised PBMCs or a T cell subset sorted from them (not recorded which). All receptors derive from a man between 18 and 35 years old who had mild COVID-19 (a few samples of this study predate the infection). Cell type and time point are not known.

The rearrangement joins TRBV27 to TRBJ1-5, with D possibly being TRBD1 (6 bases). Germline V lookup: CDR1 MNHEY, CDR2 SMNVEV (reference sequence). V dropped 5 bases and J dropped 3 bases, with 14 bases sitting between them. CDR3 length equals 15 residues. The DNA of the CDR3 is TGTGCCAGCAGTCCGCTCACAGGGCTCAATCAGCCCCAGCATTTT. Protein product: CASSPLTGLNQPQHF.

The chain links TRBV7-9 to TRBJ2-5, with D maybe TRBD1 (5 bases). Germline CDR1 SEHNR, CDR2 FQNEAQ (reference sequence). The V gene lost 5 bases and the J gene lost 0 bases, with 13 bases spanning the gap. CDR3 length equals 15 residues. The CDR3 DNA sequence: TGTGCCAGCAGCGGGGCCGAGAAGTACCAAGAGACCCAGTACTTC. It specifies CASSGAEKYQETQYF.

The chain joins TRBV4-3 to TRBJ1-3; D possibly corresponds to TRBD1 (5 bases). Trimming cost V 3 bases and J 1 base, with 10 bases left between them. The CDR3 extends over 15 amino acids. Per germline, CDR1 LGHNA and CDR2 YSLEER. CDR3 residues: CASSHLRGSGNTIYF. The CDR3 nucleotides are TGCGCCAGCAGCCACCTAAGGGGATCTGGAAACACCATATATTTT.

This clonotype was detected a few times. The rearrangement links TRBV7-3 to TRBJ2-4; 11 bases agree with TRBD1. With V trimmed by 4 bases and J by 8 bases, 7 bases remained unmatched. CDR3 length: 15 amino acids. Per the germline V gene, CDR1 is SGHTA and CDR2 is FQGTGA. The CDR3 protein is CASSSIGTGGDIQYF. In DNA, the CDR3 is TGTGCCAGCAGCTCGATCGGGACAGGGGGAGACATTCAGTACTTC. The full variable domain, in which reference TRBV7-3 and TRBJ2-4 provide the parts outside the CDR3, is GAGVSQTPSNKVTEKGKYVELRCDPISGHTALYWYRQSLGQGPEFLIYFQGTGAADDSGLPNDRFFAVRPEGSVSTLKIQRTERGDSAVYLCASSSIGTGGDIQYFGAGTRLSVL.

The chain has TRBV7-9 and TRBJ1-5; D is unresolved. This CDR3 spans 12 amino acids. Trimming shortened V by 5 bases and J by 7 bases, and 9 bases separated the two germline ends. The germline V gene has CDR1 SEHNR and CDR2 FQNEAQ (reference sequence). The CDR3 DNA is TGTGCCAGCAGCCACGGTACCCAGCCCCAGCATTTT. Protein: CASSHGTQPQHF.

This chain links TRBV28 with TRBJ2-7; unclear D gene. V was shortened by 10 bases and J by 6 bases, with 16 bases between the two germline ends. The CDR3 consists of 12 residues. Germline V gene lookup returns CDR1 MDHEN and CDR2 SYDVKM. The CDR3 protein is CATSRMAPEQYF. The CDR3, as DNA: TGTGCCACCTCCAGGATGGCGCCCGAGCAGTACTTC.

CDR3 loop: CASSKDRGTEAFF. CDR3 coding DNA: TGTGCCAGCAGCAAGGACAGGGGCACTGAAGCTTTCTTT. This chain joins TRBV7-3 and TRBJ1-1; the match to TRBD1 covers 9 bases. This CDR3 comprises 13 residues. V shed 5 bases and J 4 bases; nucleotides not matched to a gene: 2. Germline V gene sequence: CDR1 SGHTA, CDR2 FQGTGA.

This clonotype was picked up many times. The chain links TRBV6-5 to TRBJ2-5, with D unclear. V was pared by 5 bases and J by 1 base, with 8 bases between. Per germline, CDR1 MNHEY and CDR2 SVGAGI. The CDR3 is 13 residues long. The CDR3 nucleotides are TGTGCCAGCAGTCTCAGTGTCCAAGAGACCCAGTACTTC. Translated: CASSLSVQETQYF.

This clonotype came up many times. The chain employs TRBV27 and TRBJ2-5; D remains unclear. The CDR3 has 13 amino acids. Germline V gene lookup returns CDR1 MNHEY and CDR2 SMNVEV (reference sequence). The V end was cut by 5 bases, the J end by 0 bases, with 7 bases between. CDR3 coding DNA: TGTGCCAGCAGTACGAGGTACCAAGAGACCCAGTACTTC. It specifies CASSTRYQETQYF.

Here the CDR3 reads CASSQRQIPNTEAFF. CDR3 bases: TGCGCCAGCAGCCAAAGACAGATTCCGAACACTGAAGCTTTCTTT. V is TRBV4-3 and J is TRBJ1-1, with TRBD1 as a possible D gene (5 bases). V was pared by 2 bases and J by 1 base, with 11 bases between. Germline-derived CDR1 and CDR2 are LGHNA and YSLEER. The CDR3 loop spans 15 amino acids.

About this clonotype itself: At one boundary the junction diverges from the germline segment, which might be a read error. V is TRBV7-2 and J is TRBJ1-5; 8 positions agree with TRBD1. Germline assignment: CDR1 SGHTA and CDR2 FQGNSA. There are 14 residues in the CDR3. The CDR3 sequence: CASSLTGGTPRKDF. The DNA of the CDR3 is TGTGCCAGCAGCTTAACAGGGGGGACACCGCGAAAAGATTTT.

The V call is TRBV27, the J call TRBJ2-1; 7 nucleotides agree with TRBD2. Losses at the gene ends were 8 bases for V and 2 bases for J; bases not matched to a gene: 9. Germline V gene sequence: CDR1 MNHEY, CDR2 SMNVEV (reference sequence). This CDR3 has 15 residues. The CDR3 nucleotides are TGTGCCAGCCGTACCGGCGGGAGTCCCTACAATGAGCAGTTCTTC. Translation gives CASRTGGSPYNEQFF.

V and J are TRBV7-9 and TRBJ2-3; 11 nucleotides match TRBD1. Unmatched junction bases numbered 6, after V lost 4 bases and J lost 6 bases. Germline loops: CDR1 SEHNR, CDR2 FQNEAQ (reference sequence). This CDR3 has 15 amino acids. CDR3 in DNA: TGTGCCAGCAGCTCCGCGGACAGGGGGCGGGATACGCAGTATTTT. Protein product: CASSSADRGRDTQYF.

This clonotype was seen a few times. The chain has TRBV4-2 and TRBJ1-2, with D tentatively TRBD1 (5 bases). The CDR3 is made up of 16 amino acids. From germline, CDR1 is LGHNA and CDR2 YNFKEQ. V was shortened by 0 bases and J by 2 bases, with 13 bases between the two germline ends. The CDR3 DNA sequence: TGTGCCAGCAGCCAAGAAAAAGGGGCAGGGAACTATGGCTACACCTTC. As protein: CASSQEKGAGNYGYTF.

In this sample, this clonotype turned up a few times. CDR3 DNA sequence: TGCGCCAGCAAGTCAGCGAACACCGGGGAGCTGTTTTTT. This codes for CASKSANTGELFF. The chain links TRBV10-1 to TRBJ2-2; D call uncertain. The length of the CDR3 is 13 residues. Trimming pared 7 bases from V and 0 bases from J, leaving 6 bases between. Germline lookup yields CDR1 WNHNN and CDR2 SYGVQD (reference sequence).

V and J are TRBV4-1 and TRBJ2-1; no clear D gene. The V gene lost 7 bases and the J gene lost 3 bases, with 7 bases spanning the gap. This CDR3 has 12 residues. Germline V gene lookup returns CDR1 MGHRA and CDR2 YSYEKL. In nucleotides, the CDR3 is TGCGCCAGCACAGACTTCTACAATGAGCAGTTCTTC. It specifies CASTDFYNEQFF.

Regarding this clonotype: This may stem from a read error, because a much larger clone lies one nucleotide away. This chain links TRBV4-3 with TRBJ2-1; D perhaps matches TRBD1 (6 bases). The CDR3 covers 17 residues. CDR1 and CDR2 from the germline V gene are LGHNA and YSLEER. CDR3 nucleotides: TGCTCCAGCAGCCAAGATCTAGGGGGAAGCTCCTACAATGAGCAGTTCTTC. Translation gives CSSSQDLGGSSYNEQFF.

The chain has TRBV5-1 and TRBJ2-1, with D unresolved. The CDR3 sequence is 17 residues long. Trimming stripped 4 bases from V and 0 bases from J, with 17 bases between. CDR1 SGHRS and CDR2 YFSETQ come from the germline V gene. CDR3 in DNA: TGCGCCAGCAGCATAACCCCAGCCTCCGGCTCCTACAATGAGCAGTTCTTC. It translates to CASSITPASGSYNEQFF. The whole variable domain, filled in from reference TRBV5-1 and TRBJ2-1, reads KAGVTQTPRYLIKTRGQQVTLSCSPISGHRSVSWYQQTPGQGLQFLFEYFSETQRNKGNFPGRFSGRQFSNSRSEMNVSTLELGDSALYLCASSITPASGSYNEQFFGPGTRLTVL.

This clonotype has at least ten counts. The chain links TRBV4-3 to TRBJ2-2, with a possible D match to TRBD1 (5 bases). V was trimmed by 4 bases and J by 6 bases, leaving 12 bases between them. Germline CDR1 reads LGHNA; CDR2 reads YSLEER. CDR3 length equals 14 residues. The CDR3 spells CASSLGHSAGELFF. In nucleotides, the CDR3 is TGCGCCAGCAGCCTTGGACACAGCGCCGGGGAGCTGTTTTTT.